Shown below are 12 T cell receptor beta chains from a single sample sequenced in a study of T cell responses to AZD1222 COVID-19 vaccine. The assay was immunoSEQ multiplex PCR, and TCRdb's table has in-frame clones only and misses some. The sample records roughly 140,000 clones, around 91% being singletons. The starting material was peripheral blood, obtained on day 0 of AZD1222 vaccination. The source of these receptors is an adult in good health.

The chain carries TRBV27 and TRBJ2-1; TRBD1 matches at 8 bases. The V gene end was trimmed by 6 bases and the J gene end by 0 bases; junction bases not matched to a gene: 4. Per germline, CDR1 MNHEY and CDR2 SMNVEV (reference sequence). This CDR3 has 15 amino acids. CDR3 loop: CASSLDRGSYNEQFF. The CDR3 DNA reads TGTGCCAGCAGCCTCGACAGGGGCTCCTACAATGAGCAGTTCTTC.

V usage is TRBV7-9 and J usage is TRBJ1-2; maybe TRBD1 (6 bases). The V gene lost 7 bases and the J gene lost 5 bases, with 11 bases spanning the gap. The CDR3 has 12 residues. CDR1 and CDR2 (germline): SEHNR, FQNEAQ (reference sequence). The CDR3 nucleotides read TGTGCCAGCACCCAAGGGGGGTATGGCTACACCTTC. It codes for CASTQGGYGYTF.

The chain uses TRBV7-2 and TRBJ2-2, with 9 bases identical to TRBD1. This CDR3 has 16 residues. Per the germline V gene, CDR1 is SGHTA and CDR2 is FQGNSA. Germline trimming cut 5 bases from V and 0 bases from J; bases unmatched to any gene: 4. For the CDR3, the DNA is TGTGCCAGCAGCCCAAGACAGGGGGCGAACACCGGGGAGCTGTTTTTT. Its translation is CASSPRQGANTGELFF.

CDR3 nucleotide sequence: TGTGCCAGCAGCTCCCCAACAGGGGGACAGGGAAAATACTATGGCTACACCTTC. Translated: CASSSPTGGQGKYYGYTF. The gene calls are TRBV3-1 (or the pseudogene TRBV3-2) and TRBJ1-2; 9 nucleotides match TRBD1. The CDR3 has 18 amino acids. Germline V gene data show CDR1 as LGHDT and CDR2 as YNNKEL (reference sequence). V gave up 5 bases and J gave up 3 bases; unmatched junction bases: 16.

The chain links TRBV1 to TRBJ2-7. TRBV1 is given as a pseudogene. The CDR3 is 10 residues long. CDR3 nucleotides: TGCACCAGCCCGCCATACGAGCAGTACTTC. Its translation: CTSPPYEQYF.

The chain joins TRBV3-1 (or the pseudogene TRBV3-2) to TRBJ2-3, with TRBD2 matching 9 bases. The CDR3 is 16 amino acids. J was trimmed by 4 bases and V by 0 bases; bases with no gene match: 5. Germline lookup yields CDR1 LGHDT and CDR2 YNNKEL (reference sequence). This CDR3 is CASSQDPSGRSDTQYF. Written as DNA, the CDR3 is TGTGCCAGCAGCCAAGATCCCAGCGGGAGGTCAGATACGCAGTATTTT.

This clone has just one count. CDR3 region: CASSHPGTGSYEQYF. As DNA, the CDR3 is TGTGCCAGCAGCCACCCCGGGACAGGCTCCTACGAGCAGTACTTC. The chain couples TRBV3-1 (or the pseudogene TRBV3-2) to TRBJ2-7; 8 bases are a match to TRBD1. The CDR3 has 15 amino acids. Germline values: CDR1 LGHDT, CDR2 YNNKEL (reference sequence). V dropped 3 bases and J dropped 0; count of bases not matched to a gene: 4.

The chain combines TRBV6-2 or TRBV6-3 with TRBJ1-5; 7 bases map to TRBD1. CDR1 is MNHEY and CDR2 is SVGEGT in the germline V gene. The length of the CDR3 is 14 residues. V was clipped by 5 bases and J by 3 bases; unmatched bases: 4. As DNA, the CDR3 is TGTGCCAGCAGTAGACAGGGAACCAATCAGCCCCAGCATTTT. Translating it yields CASSRQGTNQPQHF.

V and J are TRBV2 and TRBJ2-3; D is perhaps TRBD2 (5 bases). The CDR3 spans 15 residues. V was trimmed by 4 bases and J by 2 bases, leaving 13 bases between them. From germline, CDR1 is SNHLY and CDR2 FYNNEI. The chain's CDR3 is CASSGYGLTTDTQYF. CDR3 sequence (DNA): TGTGCCAGCAGTGGATACGGACTCACCACAGATACGCAGTATTTT.

This clone appeared a single time. This rearrangement joins TRBV29-1 to TRBJ1-1; TRBD1 matches 9 bases. The CDR3 runs 13 residues. J lost 4 bases, V lost 8 bases, and 8 bases had no gene match. The V gene's germline CDR1 is SQVTM and CDR2 ANQGSEA. This CDR3 reads CSLRDRVGTEAFF. The CDR3 DNA reads TGCAGCCTCCGGGACAGGGTTGGCACTGAAGCTTTCTTT.

The chain couples TRBV29-1 to TRBJ1-2; D is possibly TRBD1 (5 bases). Per the germline V gene, CDR1 is SQVTM and CDR2 is ANQGSEA. This CDR3 comprises 13 residues. The V gene lost 3 bases and the J gene lost 7 bases, with 15 bases spanning the gap. Here the CDR3 reads CSVDRAVGGGYTF. The DNA for the CDR3 is TGCAGCGTTGACCGGGCCGTTGGGGGTGGCTACACCTTC.

The DNA for the CDR3 is TGTGCCAGCAGCCCACTCGGGTCTTGGAACACTGAAGCTTTCTTT. This sequence encodes CASSPLGSWNTEAFF. The rearrangement joins TRBV11-2 to TRBJ1-1; no clear D. V shed 5 bases and J shed 1 base, with 14 bases lying between them. CDR3 length: 15 residues. Germline CDR1 is SGHAT and CDR2 is FQNNGV.